One sample yielded the 6 T cell receptor beta chains listed below, sequenced in a study of blood T cell repertoires in COVID-19. The data were produced by immunoSEQ multiplex PCR, yet TCRdb's version contains in-frame clones alone and is incomplete. This table has about 380,000 clones, around nine tenths appearing once. Sequencing was carried out using PBMCs or T cells enriched from blood (not recorded which). The receptors were gathered from a woman aged 18 to 35 who had recovered from COVID-19.

The CDR3 loop reads CASSPSGTGYLNGYTF. The CDR3 bases are TGTGCCAGCAGTCCATCGGGGACAGGGTATTTGAATGGCTACACCTTC. This chain uses TRBV27 with TRBJ1-2; 9 nucleotides match TRBD1. The V segment lost 5 bases and the J segment 6 bases; nucleotides outside the gene matches: 13. Germline CDR1 MNHEY, CDR2 SMNVEV (reference sequence). The CDR3 is 16 amino acids.

The rearrangement links TRBV11-2 to TRBJ2-7; 9 nucleotides align to TRBD1. Germline V gene sequence: CDR1 SGHAT, CDR2 FQNNGV. The CDR3 has 17 amino acids. Losses at the gene ends were 3 bases for V and 0 bases for J; bases not matched to a gene: 9. CDR3 residues: CASSFYYRDRASYEQYF. CDR3 coding DNA: TGTGCCAGCAGCTTCTACTACCGGGACAGGGCCTCCTACGAGCAGTACTTC.

This clone appeared a single time. The CDR3 loop reads CASSLEWRGAGEQFF. The CDR3, as DNA: TGTGCCAGCAGCTTAGAATGGCGGGGCGCGGGGGAGCAGTTCTTC. This chain uses TRBV11-1 with TRBJ2-1, with D possibly being TRBD2 (6 bases). CDR1 and CDR2 from the germline V gene are SGHAT and FQDESV (reference sequence). V was pared by 1 base and J by 10 bases, with 17 bases between. This CDR3 has 15 residues.

The chain uses TRBV5-1 and TRBJ1-4; tentative D call: TRBD1 (5 bases). This CDR3 is 17 amino acids long. V lost 4 bases to trimming and J lost 2 bases, with 18 bases between them. Per germline, CDR1 SGHRS and CDR2 YFSETQ. This chain's CDR3 is CASSPMLFRATNEKLFF. The DNA for the CDR3 is TGCGCCAGCAGCCCAATGCTCTTCAGGGCCACTAATGAAAAACTGTTTTTT.

The chain has TRBV10-3 and TRBJ1-4, with D maybe TRBD1 (6 bases). There are 16 residues in the CDR3. Germline lookup yields CDR1 ENHRY and CDR2 SYGVKD. Trimming stripped 6 bases from V and 0 bases from J, with 14 bases between. For the CDR3, the DNA is TGTGCCATCAGCGCGGACAGCCTAACAACTAATGAAAAACTGTTTTTT. It yields the protein CAISADSLTTNEKLFF.

This clone has just one count. The chain is built from TRBV19 and TRBJ2-3; 7 nucleotides agree with TRBD2. This CDR3 region has 16 residues. V gave up 7 bases and J gave up 0 bases; unmatched junction bases: 10. Germline V gene data show CDR1 as LNHDA and CDR2 as SQIVND (reference sequence). The CDR3 DNA reads TGTGCCAGTACCTTGAGGGGAGGGACTAGCACAGATACGCAGTATTTT. This encodes CASTLRGGTSTDTQYF.